What follows are 20 T cell receptor beta chains derived from one specimen sequenced in a study of T cell responses to AZD1222 COVID-19 vaccine. Profiled with immunoSEQ multiplex PCR; TCRdb holds only in-frame clones, not every one. This sample has some 120,000 clones, with approximately 90% found just once. Source: peripheral blood, taken on day 0 of AZD1222 vaccination. All receptors derive from an adult in good health.

The rearrangement uses TRBV7-8 and TRBJ1-5; 7 nucleotides line up with TRBD1. Losses at the gene ends were 5 bases for V and 2 bases for J; bases not matched to a gene: 9. The CDR3 consists of 16 residues. Germline V gene data show CDR1 as SGHVS and CDR2 as FQNEAQ. In DNA form, the CDR3 reads TGTGCCAGCAGCCCCAGGAGGGGGCTTGGCAATCAGCCCCAGCATTTT. This sequence encodes CASSPRRGLGNQPQHF.

The V gene is TRBV5-6, the J gene TRBJ2-1; D is ambiguous. V lost 0 bases to trimming and J lost 8 bases, with 6 bases between them. CDR1 and CDR2 from the germline V gene are SGHDT and YYEEEE. The length of the CDR3 is 12 residues. CDR3 bases: TGTGCCAGCAGCTTGGGTAGGTATGAGCAGTTCTTC. Translation: CASSLGRYEQFF.

The rearrangement links TRBV7-9 to TRBJ2-5; D possibly corresponds to TRBD1 (6 bases). V lost 4 bases and J lost 4, with 22 bases in between. The CDR3 is made up of 17 amino acids. Per the germline V gene, CDR1 is SEHNR and CDR2 is FQNEAQ (reference sequence). The CDR3 loop is CASSYSPTGSLSETQYF. Written as DNA, the CDR3 is TGTGCCAGCAGCTATTCCCCTACAGGGTCCCTATCAGAGACCCAGTACTTC.

The rearrangement uses TRBV6-5 and TRBJ2-2; a possible D gene is TRBD1 (6 bases). CDR3 size: 16 residues. Trimming stripped 2 bases from V and 6 bases from J, with 16 bases between. Looked up from germline, CDR1 is MNHEY and CDR2 is SVGAGI. The CDR3 DNA reads as TGTGCCAGCAGTTACGGTACAGGGCTCACCGCCGGGGAGCTGTTTTTT. This translates into CASSYGTGLTAGELFF.

J is TRBJ2-3 and V is TRBV5-1; 9 bases align to TRBD2. This CDR3 is built from 14 residues. Germline assignment: CDR1 SGHRS and CDR2 YFSETQ. The V and J ends lost 1 base and 4 bases, in that order; junction bases with no gene match: 1. This chain's CDR3 is CASSLSGRSDTQYF. For the CDR3, the DNA is TGCGCCAGCAGCTTGAGCGGGAGGTCAGATACGCAGTATTTT.

This clone is judged medium-sized. The chain has TRBV19 and TRBJ2-1; no reliable D call. Germline CDR1 is LNHDA and CDR2 is SQIVND (reference sequence). V was clipped by 4 bases and J by 2 bases, with 12 bases between them. The CDR3 is 15 residues long. CDR3 region: CASSSTAETYNEQFF. CDR3 in DNA: TGTGCCAGTAGTAGTACAGCAGAAACCTACAATGAGCAGTTCTTC.

The rearrangement uses TRBV7-8 and TRBJ2-7, with unresolved D. From germline, CDR1 is SGHVS and CDR2 FQNEAQ. V lost 4 bases to trimming and J lost 2 bases, with 6 bases between them. This CDR3 comprises 12 residues. CDR3 residues: CASSYTAYEQYF. CDR3 DNA sequence: TGTGCCAGCAGCTACACGGCCTACGAGCAGTACTTC.

This rearrangement joins TRBV15 to TRBJ2-4; 9 bases match TRBD1. This CDR3 contains 19 residues. With V trimmed by 0 bases and J by 2 bases, 11 bases remained unmatched. Germline V gene lookup returns CDR1 LNHNV and CDR2 YYDKDF (reference sequence). The CDR3 spells CATSRDSGTGGGPKNIQYF. CDR3 in DNA: TGTGCCACCAGCAGAGATTCGGGAACAGGGGGCGGTCCCAAAAACATTCAGTACTTC. Full variable domain (rest looked up from reference TRBV15 and TRBJ2-4): DAMVIQNPRYQVTQFGKPVTLSCSQTLNHNVMYWYQQKSSQAPKLLFHYYDKDFNNEADTPDNFQSRRPNTSFCFLDIRSPGLGDTAMYLCATSRDSGTGGGPKNIQYFGAGTRLSVL.

The chain links TRBV7-2 to TRBJ1-2; D is perhaps TRBD1 (6 bases). Trimming took 3 bases from V and 6 from J, leaving 11 bases between them. The germline CDR1 and CDR2 sequences are SGHTA and FQGNSA. The CDR3 spans 13 residues. The CDR3: CASSFNRVDGYTF. The CDR3 bases are TGTGCCAGCAGCTTTAACAGGGTTGATGGCTACACCTTC. The full variable domain, in which reference TRBV7-2 and TRBJ1-2 provide the parts outside the CDR3, is GAGVSQSPSNKVTEKGKDVELRCDPISGHTALYWYRQSLGQGLEFLIYFQGNSAPDKSGLPSDRFSAERTGGSVSTLTIQRTQQEDSAVYLCASSFNRVDGYTFGSGTRLTVV.

J is TRBJ1-5 and V is TRBV2; a possible D gene is TRBD1 (5 bases). The V gene lost 6 bases and the J gene lost 2 bases, with 8 bases spanning the gap. Looked up from germline, CDR1 is SNHLY and CDR2 is FYNNEI. The CDR3 is 13 residues long. Written as DNA, the CDR3 is TGTGCCAGCAGCGGGGACGGCAATCAGCCCCAGCATTTT. Translating it yields CASSGDGNQPQHF.

The V call is TRBV2, the J call TRBJ1-5, with D uncertain. V was pared by 7 bases and J by 4 bases, with 14 bases between. This CDR3 contains 14 residues. Germline V gene sequence: CDR1 SNHLY, CDR2 FYNNEI. The CDR3 loop is CASTRWPSNQPQHF. The CDR3 coding sequence is TGTGCCAGCACTCGGTGGCCGTCTAATCAGCCCCAGCATTTT.

This chain uses TRBV19 with TRBJ1-5; D unresolved. The CDR3 has 17 residues. Trimming shortened V by 7 bases and J by 2 bases, and 21 bases separated the two germline ends. Germline CDR1 and CDR2: LNHDA and SQIVND (reference sequence). The CDR3 here is CASKLPGERSGNQPQHF. In nucleotides, the CDR3 is TGTGCCAGTAAGCTTCCCGGGGAGAGGTCAGGCAATCAGCCCCAGCATTTT.

The chain links TRBV7-2 to TRBJ2-2, with 12 bases fitting TRBD2. The germline V gene has CDR1 SGHTA and CDR2 FQGNSA. The CDR3 runs 19 residues. Germline trimming cut 2 bases from V and 0 bases from J; bases unmatched to any gene: 7. The CDR3 DNA is TGTGCCAGCAGCTTAAGACTAGCGGGAGACACCGCGAACACCGGGGAGCTGTTTTTT. Protein: CASSLRLAGDTANTGELFF.

The rearrangement links TRBV11-3 to TRBJ1-1, with 7 bases matching TRBD1. Trimming took 1 base from V and 3 from J; bases not matched to a gene: 5. Germline CDR1 and CDR2: SGHNT and YENEEA. This CDR3 has 15 amino acids. For the CDR3, the DNA is TGTGCCAGCAGCTTAGGAGGGGGCAGTGACACTGAAGCTTTCTTT. Encoded protein: CASSLGGGSDTEAFF.

J is TRBJ2-1 and V is TRBV6-2 or TRBV6-3; 9 bases are shared with TRBD2. Per the germline V gene, CDR1 is MNHEY and CDR2 is SVGEGT. The CDR3 is 18 residues long. V was clipped by 0 bases and J by 9 bases; unmatched bases: 15. The CDR3 here is CASSYSIGPSGTYGEQFF. The CDR3 nucleotides read TGTGCCAGCAGTTACTCGATCGGTCCTAGCGGGACTTACGGTGAGCAGTTCTTC.

V is TRBV6-5 and J is TRBJ2-2, with 11 bases identical to TRBD2. The CDR3 totals 15 residues. V lost 2 bases and J lost 8; bases outside the gene matches: 4. The germline V gene has CDR1 MNHEY and CDR2 SVGAGI. CDR3 nucleotides: TGTGCCAGCAGTTACGGGTCTAGCGGGAGGGGGGAGCTGTTTTTT. Its protein is CASSYGSSGRGELFF.

V and J are TRBV28 and TRBJ1-1; no definite D call. The CDR3 has 11 amino acids. The germline V gene has CDR1 MDHEN and CDR2 SYDVKM. Trimming took off 8 bases at V and 4 bases at J, with 8 bases between the two ends. The CDR3 nucleotides are TGTGCCAGCCTCGAAAGCACTGAAGCTTTCTTT. This codes for CASLESTEAFF. The full variable domain, its missing parts supplied by reference TRBV28 and TRBJ1-1, is DVKVTQSSRYLVKRTGEKVFLECVQDMDHENMFWYRQDPGLGLRLIYFSYDVKMKEKGDIPEGYSVSREKKERFSLILESASTNQTSMYLCASLESTEAFFGQGTRLTVV.

The gene calls are TRBV11-3 and TRBJ1-2, with a tentative D call TRBD1 (6 bases). CDR1 is SGHNT, CDR2 YENEEA, per germline. This CDR3 is built from 13 residues. V lost 2 bases to trimming and J lost 4 bases, with 8 bases between them. The CDR3 sequence: CASSLSRGYGYTF. The DNA for the CDR3 is TGTGCCAGCAGCTTAAGCAGGGGCTATGGCTACACCTTC.

The chain recombines TRBV5-6 with TRBJ2-2; 11 bases are shared with TRBD1. This CDR3 is built from 19 residues. Trimming removed 2 bases from V and 7 bases from J; junction bases left unmatched: 16. The germline V gene encodes CDR1 SGHDT and CDR2 YYEEEE. CDR3 nucleotides: TGTGCCAGCAGCTTCATCGGCGTGGGACAGGGGGTTCGTGGCGGGGAGCTGTTTTTT. Protein: CASSFIGVGQGVRGGELFF.

The chain employs TRBV6-4 and TRBJ2-3, with D possibly matching TRBD1 (6 bases). With 6 bases removed from V and 5 bases from J, the gap between germline ends came to 12 bases. Per the germline V gene, CDR1 is MRHNA and CDR2 is SNTAGT. The CDR3 totals 13 residues. The CDR3 nucleotides are TGTGCCAGCAGCCAGACCAGGGGAGATACGCAGTATTTT. Amino acids: CASSQTRGDTQYF.